This TCR beta chain was recovered during a study of control samples from healthy donors and cancer patients (TCRdb year 2020). To note about this clone: Its antigen is not yet known. Within one base of it there is no much larger clone, and no base qualities were kept.

Looking up the germline V gene yields CDR1 SGHTA and CDR2 FQGTGA. V is trimmed back by 5 bases and J by 2 bases, and the junction contains 9 bases that no gene match accounts for. The CDR3 runs 17 amino acids, cysteine and phenylalanine included. Only the CDR3 DNA stays, 51 bases, in frame from base 1. Library method: the immunoSEQ multiplex PCR assay. Imported from immuneACCESS, the table was reduced by TCRdb to in-frame sequences with V and J called. These copies leave out some clones; in studies compared against another copy, an unresolved V gene accounts for under half, and the cause of the remainder is not known. The sample records some 160,000 clones, about 89% of which are singletons. In total, the top ten clones hold around 4.7% of the sample.

The sequence links TRBV7-3 to TRBJ2-2, and 9 junctional nucleotides match TRBD2. The source of this sequence is a man between 25 and 39 years old in good health. Material: blood. The CDR3 protein sequence reads: CASSPDRLAANTGELFF. The nucleotides are TGTGCCAGCAGCCCCGACCGACTAGCGGCCAACACCGGGGAGCTGTTTTTT.